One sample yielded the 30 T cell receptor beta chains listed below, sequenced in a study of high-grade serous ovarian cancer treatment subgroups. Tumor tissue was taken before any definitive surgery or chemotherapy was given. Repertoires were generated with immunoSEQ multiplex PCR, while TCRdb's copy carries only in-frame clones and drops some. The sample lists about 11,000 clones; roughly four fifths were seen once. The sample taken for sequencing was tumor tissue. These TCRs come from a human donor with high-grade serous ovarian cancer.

The CDR3 loop reads CASSLNSGAGDTQYF. In DNA form, the CDR3 reads TGTGCCAGCAGCTTAAATTCGGGAGCGGGAGATACGCAGTATTTT. The chain combines TRBV7-3 with TRBJ2-3; tentatively, D is TRBD2 (6 bases). CDR3 length: 15 amino acids. Per germline, CDR1 SGHTA and CDR2 FQGTGA. The V end was cut by 1 base, the J end by 5 bases, with 13 bases between.

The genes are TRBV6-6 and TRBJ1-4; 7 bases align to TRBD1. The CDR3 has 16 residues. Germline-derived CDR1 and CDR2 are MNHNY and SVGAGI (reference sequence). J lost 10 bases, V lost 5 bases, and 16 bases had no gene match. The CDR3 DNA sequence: TGTGCCAGCAGTGCCCACTTTGCAGGGGGGGTGTTAAAACTGTTTTTT. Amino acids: CASSAHFAGGVLKLFF.

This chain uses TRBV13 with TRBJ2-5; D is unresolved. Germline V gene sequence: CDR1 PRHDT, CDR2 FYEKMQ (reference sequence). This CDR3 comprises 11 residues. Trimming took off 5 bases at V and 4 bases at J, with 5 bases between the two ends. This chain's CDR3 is CASSLRETQYF. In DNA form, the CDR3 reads TGTGCCAGCAGCCTTAGAGAGACCCAGTACTTC.

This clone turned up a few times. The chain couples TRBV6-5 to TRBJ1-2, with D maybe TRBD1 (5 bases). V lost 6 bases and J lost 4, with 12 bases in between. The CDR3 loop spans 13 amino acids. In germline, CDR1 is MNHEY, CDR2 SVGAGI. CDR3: CASRGRLSYGYTF. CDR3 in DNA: TGTGCCAGCAGGGGACGGCTAAGCTATGGCTACACCTTC.

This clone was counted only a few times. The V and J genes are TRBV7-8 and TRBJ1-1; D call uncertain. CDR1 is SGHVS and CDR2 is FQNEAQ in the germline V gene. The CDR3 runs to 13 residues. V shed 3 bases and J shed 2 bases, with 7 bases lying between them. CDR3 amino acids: CASSFNFNTEAFF. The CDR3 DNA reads TGTGCCAGCAGCTTCAATTTTAACACTGAAGCTTTCTTT. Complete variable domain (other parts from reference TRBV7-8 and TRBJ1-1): GAGVSQSPRYKVAKRGQDVALRCDPISGHVSLFWYQQALGQGPEFLTYFQNEAQLDKSGLPSDRFFAERPEGSVSTLKIQRTQQEDSAVYLCASSFNFNTEAFFGQGTRLTVV.

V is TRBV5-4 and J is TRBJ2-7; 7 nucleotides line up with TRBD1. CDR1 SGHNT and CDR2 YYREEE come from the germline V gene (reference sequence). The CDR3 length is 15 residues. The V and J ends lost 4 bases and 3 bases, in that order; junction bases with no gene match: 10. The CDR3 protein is CASSGWTGIVYEQYF. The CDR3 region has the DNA TGTGCCAGCAGCGGTTGGACAGGAATCGTCTACGAGCAGTACTTC. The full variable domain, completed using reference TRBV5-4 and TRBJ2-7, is ETGVTQSPTHLIKTRGQQVTLRCSSQSGHNTVSWYQQALGQGPQFIFQYYREEENGRGNFPPRFSGLQFPNYSSELNVNALELDDSALYLCASSGWTGIVYEQYFGPGTRLTVT.

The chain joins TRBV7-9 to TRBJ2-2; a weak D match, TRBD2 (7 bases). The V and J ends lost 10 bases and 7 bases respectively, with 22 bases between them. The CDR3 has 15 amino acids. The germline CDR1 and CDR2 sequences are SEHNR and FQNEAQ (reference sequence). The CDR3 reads CATPRGGGPHGELFF. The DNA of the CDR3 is TGTGCCACCCCGAGGGGGGGCGGACCTCACGGGGAGCTGTTTTTT.

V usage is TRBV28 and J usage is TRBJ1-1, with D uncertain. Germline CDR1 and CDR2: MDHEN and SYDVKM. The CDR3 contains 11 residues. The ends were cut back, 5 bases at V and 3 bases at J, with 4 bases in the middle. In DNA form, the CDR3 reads TGTGCCAGCAGTAGGGACACTGAAGCTTTCTTT. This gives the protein CASSRDTEAFF.

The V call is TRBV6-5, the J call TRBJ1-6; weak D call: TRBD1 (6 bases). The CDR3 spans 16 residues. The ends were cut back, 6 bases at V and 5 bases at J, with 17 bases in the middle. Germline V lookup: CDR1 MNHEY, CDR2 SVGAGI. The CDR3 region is CASRYSRQANNSPLHF. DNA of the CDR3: TGTGCCAGCAGATACAGCCGACAGGCAAATAATTCACCCCTCCACTTT.

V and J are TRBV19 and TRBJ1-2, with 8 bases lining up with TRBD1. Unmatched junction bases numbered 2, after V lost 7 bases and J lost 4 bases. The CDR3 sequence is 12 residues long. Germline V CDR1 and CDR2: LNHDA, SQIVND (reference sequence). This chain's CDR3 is CASMDRAYGYTF. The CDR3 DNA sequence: TGTGCCAGTATGGACAGGGCCTATGGCTACACCTTC.

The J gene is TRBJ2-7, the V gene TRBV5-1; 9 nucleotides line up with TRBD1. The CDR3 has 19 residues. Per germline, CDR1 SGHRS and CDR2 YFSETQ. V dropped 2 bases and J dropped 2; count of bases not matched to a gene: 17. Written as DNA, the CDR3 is TGCGCCAGCAGCTTATTGCCTTGGGACAGGGTGATTCTTCCCTACGAGCAGTACTTC. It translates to CASSLLPWDRVILPYEQYF.

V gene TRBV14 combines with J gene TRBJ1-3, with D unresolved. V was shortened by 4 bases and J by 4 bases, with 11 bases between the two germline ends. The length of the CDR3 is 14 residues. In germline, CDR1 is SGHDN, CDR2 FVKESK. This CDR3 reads CASSLRTEGNTIYF. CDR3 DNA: TGTGCCAGCAGCCTACGGACGGAAGGAAACACCATATATTTT.

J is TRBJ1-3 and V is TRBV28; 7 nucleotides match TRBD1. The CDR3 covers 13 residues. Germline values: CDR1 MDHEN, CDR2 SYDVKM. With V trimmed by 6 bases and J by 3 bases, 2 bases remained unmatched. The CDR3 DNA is TGTGCCAGCAGCACAGGGGTTGGAAACACCATATATTTT. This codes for CASSTGVGNTIYF. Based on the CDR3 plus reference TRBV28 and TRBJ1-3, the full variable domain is DVKVTQSSRYLVKRTGEKVFLECVQDMDHENMFWYRQDPGLGLRLIYFSYDVKMKEKGDIPEGYSVSREKKERFSLILESASTNQTSMYLCASSTGVGNTIYFGEGSWLTVV.

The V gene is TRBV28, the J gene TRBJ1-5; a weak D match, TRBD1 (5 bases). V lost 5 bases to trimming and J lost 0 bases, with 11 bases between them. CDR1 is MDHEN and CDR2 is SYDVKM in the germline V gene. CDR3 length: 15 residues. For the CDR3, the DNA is TGTGCCAGCAGTCTGGGGCCCGGTAGCAATCAGCCCCAGCATTTT. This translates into CASSLGPGSNQPQHF. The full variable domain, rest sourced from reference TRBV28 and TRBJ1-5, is DVKVTQSSRYLVKRTGEKVFLECVQDMDHENMFWYRQDPGLGLRLIYFSYDVKMKEKGDIPEGYSVSREKKERFSLILESASTNQTSMYLCASSLGPGSNQPQHFGDGTRLSIL.

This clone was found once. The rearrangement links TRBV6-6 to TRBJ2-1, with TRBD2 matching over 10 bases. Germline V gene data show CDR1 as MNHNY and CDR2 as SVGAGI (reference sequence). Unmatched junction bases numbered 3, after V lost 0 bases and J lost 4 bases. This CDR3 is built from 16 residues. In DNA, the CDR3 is TGTGCCAGCAGTTACTCCGGACTAGCGGAGTACAATGAGCAGTTCTTC. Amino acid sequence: CASSYSGLAEYNEQFF.

The CDR3 protein is CASGGGFDGYTF. CDR3 nucleotide sequence: TGTGCCAGCGGAGGGGGGTTTGATGGCTACACCTTC. J is TRBJ1-2 and V is TRBV6-6; a possible D gene is TRBD1 (6 bases). This CDR3 contains 12 residues. Germline CDR1 and CDR2: MNHNY and SVGAGI (reference sequence). The ends were cut back, 8 bases at V and 6 bases at J, with 13 bases in the middle.

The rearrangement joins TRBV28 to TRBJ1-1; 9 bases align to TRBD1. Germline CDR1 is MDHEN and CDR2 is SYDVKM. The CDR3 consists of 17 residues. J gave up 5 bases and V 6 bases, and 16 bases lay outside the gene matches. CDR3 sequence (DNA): TGTGCCAGCAGATCCCCCGGGACAGGGTGGATCGGGACTGAAGCTTTCTTT. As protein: CASRSPGTGWIGTEAFF.

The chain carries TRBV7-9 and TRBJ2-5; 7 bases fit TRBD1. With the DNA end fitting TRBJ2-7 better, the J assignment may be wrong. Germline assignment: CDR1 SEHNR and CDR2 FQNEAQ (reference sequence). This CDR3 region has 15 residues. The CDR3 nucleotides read TGTGCCAGCAGCCACATCGGGACAGAGAATTACGAGCAGTACTTC. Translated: CASSHIGTENYEQYF.

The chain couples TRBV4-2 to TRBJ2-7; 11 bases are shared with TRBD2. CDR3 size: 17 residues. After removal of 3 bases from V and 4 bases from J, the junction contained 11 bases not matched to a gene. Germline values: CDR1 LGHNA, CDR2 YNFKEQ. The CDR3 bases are TGTGCCAGCAGCCACCCTCCTACTAGCGGGGGTTGGTACGAGCAGTACTTC. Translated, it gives CASSHPPTSGGWYEQYF.

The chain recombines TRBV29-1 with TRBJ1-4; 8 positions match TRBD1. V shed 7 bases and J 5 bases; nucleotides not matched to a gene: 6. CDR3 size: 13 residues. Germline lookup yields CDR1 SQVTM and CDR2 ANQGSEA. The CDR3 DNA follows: TGCAGCGCCTCAGGGGGCGGAAATGAAAAACTGTTTTTT. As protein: CSASGGGNEKLFF.

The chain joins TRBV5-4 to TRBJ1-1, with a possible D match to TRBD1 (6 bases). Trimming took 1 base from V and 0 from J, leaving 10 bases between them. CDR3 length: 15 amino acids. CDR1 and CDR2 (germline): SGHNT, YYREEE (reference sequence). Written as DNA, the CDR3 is TGTGCCAGCAGCTTGCCGGGACAATTGAACACTGAAGCTTTCTTT. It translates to CASSLPGQLNTEAFF.

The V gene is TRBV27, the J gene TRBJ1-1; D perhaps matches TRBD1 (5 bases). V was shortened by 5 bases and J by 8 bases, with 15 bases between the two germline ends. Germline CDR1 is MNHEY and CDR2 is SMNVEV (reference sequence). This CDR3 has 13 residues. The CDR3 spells CASSRARGDEAFF. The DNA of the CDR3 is TGTGCCAGCAGTCGGGCTCGGGGGGACGAAGCTTTCTTT.

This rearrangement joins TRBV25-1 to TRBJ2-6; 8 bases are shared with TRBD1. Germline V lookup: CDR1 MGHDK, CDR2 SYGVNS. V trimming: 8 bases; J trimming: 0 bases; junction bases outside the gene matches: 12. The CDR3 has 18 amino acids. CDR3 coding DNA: TGTGCCAGCTCCTCTTGGGACAGGATCAGCTCTGGGGCCAACGTCCTGACTTTC. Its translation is CASSSWDRISSGANVLTF.

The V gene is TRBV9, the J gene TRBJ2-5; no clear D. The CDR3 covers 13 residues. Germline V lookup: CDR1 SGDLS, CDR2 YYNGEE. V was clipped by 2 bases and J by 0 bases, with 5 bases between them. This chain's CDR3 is CASSVGNQETQYF. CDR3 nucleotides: TGTGCCAGCAGCGTCGGCAACCAAGAGACCCAGTACTTC.

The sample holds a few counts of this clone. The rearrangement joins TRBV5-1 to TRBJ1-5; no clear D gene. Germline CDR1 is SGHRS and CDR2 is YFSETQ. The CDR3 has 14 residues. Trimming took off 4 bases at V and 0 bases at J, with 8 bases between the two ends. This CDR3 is CASSLDGSNQPQHF. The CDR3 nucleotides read TGCGCCAGCAGCCTGGACGGTAGCAATCAGCCCCAGCATTTT. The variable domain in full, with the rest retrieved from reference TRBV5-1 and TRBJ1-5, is KAGVTQTPRYLIKTRGQQVTLSCSPISGHRSVSWYQQTPGQGLQFLFEYFSETQRNKGNFPGRFSGRQFSNSRSEMNVSTLELGDSALYLCASSLDGSNQPQHFGDGTRLSIL.

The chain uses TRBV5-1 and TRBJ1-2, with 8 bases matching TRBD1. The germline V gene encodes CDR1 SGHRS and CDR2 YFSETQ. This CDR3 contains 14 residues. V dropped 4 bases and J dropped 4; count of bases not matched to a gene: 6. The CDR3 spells CASSMTGEPYGYTF. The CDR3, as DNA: TGCGCCAGCAGCATGACAGGGGAACCCTATGGCTACACCTTC.

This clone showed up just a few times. The CDR3 here is CASSSIAGGTSDTQYF. CDR3 DNA: TGTGCCAGCAGCTCCATAGCGGGAGGCACATCAGATACGCAGTATTTT. This rearrangement joins TRBV7-9 to TRBJ2-3, with 10 bases fitting TRBD2. CDR3 size: 16 residues. V dropped 4 bases and J dropped 4; count of bases not matched to a gene: 8. CDR1 is SEHNR, CDR2 FQNEAQ, per germline (reference sequence).

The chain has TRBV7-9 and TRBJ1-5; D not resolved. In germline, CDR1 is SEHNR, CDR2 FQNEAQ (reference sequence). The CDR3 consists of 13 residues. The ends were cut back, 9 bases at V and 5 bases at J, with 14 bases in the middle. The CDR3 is CARITPNHQPQHF. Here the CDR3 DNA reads TGTGCCAGGATAACCCCTAATCATCAGCCCCAGCATTTT.

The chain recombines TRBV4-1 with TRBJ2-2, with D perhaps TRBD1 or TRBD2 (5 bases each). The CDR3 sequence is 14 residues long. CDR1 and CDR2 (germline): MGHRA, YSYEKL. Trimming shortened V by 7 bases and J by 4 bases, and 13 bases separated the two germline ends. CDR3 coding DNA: TGCGCCAGCACCCGCTCCGGGGCCACCGGGGAGCTGTTTTTT. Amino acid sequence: CASTRSGATGELFF.

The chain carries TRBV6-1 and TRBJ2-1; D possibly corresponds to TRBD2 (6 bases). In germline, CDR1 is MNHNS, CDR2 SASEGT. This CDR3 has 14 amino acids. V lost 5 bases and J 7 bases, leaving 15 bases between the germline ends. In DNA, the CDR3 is TGTGCCAGCAGTTCGGAGGGCAGGAGGAATGAGCAGTTCTTC. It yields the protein CASSSEGRRNEQFF.